This TCR beta chain was captured by sequencing in a study of PD-1 blockade in classical Hodgkin lymphoma. Points from the study as a whole: With CD4+ cells, TCR diversity rose significantly by C4D1, but not with CD8+ cells. Although disease activity or prior therapy may be involved, causes of the repertoire differences remain undefined. Complete responders started with a diversity level that resembled newly diagnosed patients at baseline. Compared with healthy donors, newly diagnosed patients reportedly showed lower baseline TCR diversity.

Comment on this clone: The antigen remains unidentified.

Between the trimmed V and J ends, which lost 1 base and 0 bases, there was a span of 12 bases. Germline V gene sequence: CDR1 SGHNT, CDR2 YYREEE (reference sequence). CDR3 length: 16 residues. In every patient, relapse followed autologous stem cell transplantation, while exposure to brentuximab vedotin differed. Libraries were prepared by immunoSEQ multiplex PCR; TCRdb keeps only in-frame clonotypes and omits some of them. This table holds about 85,000 clones, 80% to 95% found once. The TCR comes from a human donor with classical Hodgkin lymphoma. The sample was peripheral blood mononuclear cells (PBMCs), taken before the second cycle of nivolumab. The chain recombines TRBV5-4 with TRBJ2-3; D is undetermined. CDR3 sequence: CASSLHRVGSTDTQYF. In DNA, the CDR3 is TGTGCCAGCAGCTTGCATCGAGTAGGGAGCACAGATACGCAGTATTTT.